The 31 T cell receptor beta chains reported below all come from one sample, sequenced in a study of blood T cell repertoires in COVID-19. The protocol was immunoSEQ multiplex PCR, while the TCRdb copy is restricted to in-frame clones and leaves out a portion. The table records about 180,000 clones, about 86% of them present only once. Sequenced sample: peripheral blood. The receptors stem from a man aged 45-60 years with active or convalescent COVID-19.

This clone has only one observation. The chain carries TRBV24-1 and TRBJ2-2, with 8 bases lining up with TRBD1. The CDR3 runs to 18 residues. J lost 2 bases, V lost 2 bases, and 9 bases had no gene match. Germline V gives CDR1 KGHDR, CDR2 SFDVKD. The CDR3 nucleotides read TGTGCCACCAGTGATTCTCAGGGGGCGGCCCACAACACCGGGGAGCTGTTTTTT. It encodes CATSDSQGAAHNTGELFF.

Of note for this clone: The same CDR3 arises from other DNA sequences in this sample as well. The chain's CDR3 is CASIRTGNTGELFF. CDR3 sequence (DNA): TGTGCCAGTATCCGGACAGGGAACACCGGGGAGCTGTTTTTT. The V gene is TRBV19, the J gene TRBJ2-2, with 7 positions matching TRBD1. The CDR3 contains 14 residues. Losses at the gene ends were 7 bases for V and 1 base for J; bases not matched to a gene: 3. Germline CDR1 is LNHDA and CDR2 is SQIVND (reference sequence).

The rearrangement links TRBV7-2 to TRBJ1-6; 8 bases fit TRBD1. Germline CDR1 reads SGHTA; CDR2 reads FQGNSA. Trimming cost V 2 bases and J 7 bases; bases outside gene matches: 1. There are 14 residues in the CDR3. This chain's CDR3 is CASSLYRGNSPLHF. The CDR3 coding sequence is TGTGCCAGCAGCTTATACAGGGGGAATTCACCCCTCCACTTT.

This clone was found a few times. The chain has TRBV3-1 (or the pseudogene TRBV3-2) and TRBJ2-1, with 9 bases identical to TRBD1. Germline values: CDR1 LGHDT, CDR2 YNNKEL (reference sequence). The CDR3 contains 16 residues. V was clipped by 4 bases and J by 0 bases; unmatched bases: 4. The CDR3 region is CASSLGQGSSYNEQFF. The CDR3, as DNA: TGTGCCAGCAGCCTCGGACAGGGGAGCTCCTACAATGAGCAGTTCTTC.

J is TRBJ2-3 and V is TRBV7-9; possibly TRBD2 for D (7 bases). Trimming cost V 5 bases and J 2 bases, with 23 bases left between them. The CDR3 sequence is 18 residues long. The germline V gene has CDR1 SEHNR and CDR2 FQNEAQ (reference sequence). The DNA for the CDR3 is TGTGCCAGCAGCCAAGGCGGGCGGGGGCGTGCACTCACAGATACGCAGTATTTT. It codes for CASSQGGRGRALTDTQYF.

The chain employs TRBV7-9 and TRBJ1-1; D remains unclear. The V end lost 6 bases, the J end lost 1 base, and 12 bases lay between the germline ends. The germline V gene encodes CDR1 SEHNR and CDR2 FQNEAQ (reference sequence). CDR3 length: 14 amino acids. The CDR3 DNA reads TGTGCCAGCAGTCGCCATACGGGGAACACTGAAGCTTTCTTT. Its translation is CASSRHTGNTEAFF.

This chain joins TRBV9 and TRBJ1-4; D unresolved. Germline lookup yields CDR1 SGDLS and CDR2 YYNGEE. The V gene lost 4 bases and the J gene lost 1 base, with 11 bases spanning the gap. This CDR3 is built from 15 residues. The CDR3 loop reads CASSLASGTNEKLFF. CDR3 nucleotides: TGTGCCAGCAGCCTAGCCTCAGGAACTAATGAAAAACTGTTTTTT.

The chain couples TRBV24-1 to TRBJ2-2; D uncertain. The V gene's germline CDR1 is KGHDR and CDR2 SFDVKD. The V and J ends lost 0 bases and 0 bases respectively, with 16 bases between them. There are 19 residues in the CDR3. For the CDR3, the DNA is TGTGCCACCAGTGATTTGGGTGGGCAGACCCTCGCGAACACCGGGGAGCTGTTTTTT. Its translation: CATSDLGGQTLANTGELFF.

The chain is built from TRBV2 and TRBJ1-4; D uncertain. Trimming removed 7 bases from V and 8 bases from J, with 14 bases in between. Looked up from germline, CDR1 is SNHLY and CDR2 is FYNNEI. The CDR3 runs to 13 residues. The CDR3 nucleotides are TGTGCCAGCACTCCCAGGCGAGAAGAAAAACTGTTTTTT. Its protein product is CASTPRREEKLFF.

This chain connects TRBV9 to TRBJ2-7; 8 bases map to TRBD2. CDR3 length: 14 residues. V lost 2 bases, J lost 2 bases, and 3 bases stayed unmatched. In germline, CDR1 is SGDLS, CDR2 YYNGEE. The CDR3 loop is CASSVRGGTYEQYF. The CDR3 nucleotides read TGTGCCAGCAGCGTCCGGGGGGGGACCTACGAGCAGTACTTC.

The rearrangement uses TRBV28 and TRBJ1-1, with 9 bases aligning to TRBD1. V gave up 2 bases and J gave up 7 bases; unmatched junction bases: 8. This CDR3 has 15 residues. Germline assignment: CDR1 MDHEN and CDR2 SYDVKM. The CDR3 DNA reads as TGTGCCAGCAGTTTAAGGGACAGGGTGTATTATGAAGCTTTCTTT. This sequence encodes CASSLRDRVYYEAFF.

The chain couples TRBV5-8 to TRBJ1-1, with 8 nucleotides matching TRBD1. The germline V gene encodes CDR1 SGHTS and CDR2 YDEGEE. Trimming took 0 bases from V and 10 from J; bases not matched to a gene: 8. The CDR3 is made up of 14 amino acids. CDR3 residues: CASSLDRGTMTAFF. The CDR3 DNA reads as TGTGCCAGCAGCTTGGACAGGGGGACCATGACAGCTTTCTTT.

This clone appeared a single time. The gene calls are TRBV5-6 and TRBJ2-1; D possibly corresponds to TRBD2 (5 bases). Germline lookup yields CDR1 SGHDT and CDR2 YYEEEE. The CDR3 runs 15 residues. V gave up 4 bases and J gave up 3 bases, with 14 bases separating them. The CDR3 region is CASSHDSAGYNEQFF. DNA for the CDR3: TGTGCCAGCAGCCACGACTCGGCGGGCTACAATGAGCAGTTCTTC.

This chain links TRBV6-5 with TRBJ2-2; 13 bases are shared with TRBD2. Trimming removed 6 bases from V and 5 bases from J; junction bases left unmatched: 3. Germline assignment: CDR1 MNHEY and CDR2 SVGAGI. This CDR3 contains 15 residues. The CDR3 reads CASSRTSGRTGELFF. CDR3 sequence (DNA): TGTGCCAGCAGCAGGACTAGCGGGAGAACCGGGGAGCTGTTTTTT.

V usage is TRBV24-1 and J usage is TRBJ1-4; 10 bases are a match to TRBD1. With V trimmed by 3 bases and J by 5 bases, 5 bases remained unmatched. This CDR3 is built from 16 residues. Germline V CDR1 and CDR2: KGHDR, SFDVKD. The CDR3 reads CATSDGRTGGNEKLFF. CDR3 bases: TGTGCCACCAGTGATGGGAGGACAGGGGGAAATGAAAAACTGTTTTTT.

The CDR3: CASSPRPGGGAHGGFF. CDR3 coding DNA: TGTGCCAGCAGCCCCCGGCCGGGTGGGGGGGCACATGGAGGCTTCTTC. This chain links TRBV3-1 (or the pseudogene TRBV3-2) with TRBJ2-1; D may be TRBD2 (7 bases). This CDR3 has 16 residues. Deletions cut 4 bases from V and 16 bases from J, with 29 bases between. CDR1 is LGHDT, CDR2 YNNKEL, per germline (reference sequence).

The J gene is TRBJ2-5, the V gene TRBV24-1; D gene uncertain. Germline CDR1 KGHDR, CDR2 SFDVKD. With 9 bases removed from V and 2 bases from J, the gap between germline ends came to 12 bases. The CDR3 is 13 amino acids. CDR3 residues: CATGDHFQETQYF. The CDR3 DNA sequence: TGTGCCACCGGAGACCATTTTCAAGAGACCCAGTACTTC.

V gene TRBV6-7 combines with J gene TRBJ2-3; D perhaps matches TRBD1 (6 bases). Being an ORF, TRBV6-7 has a function that is uncertain. V was cut by 5 bases and J by 4 bases, with 13 bases left in between. This CDR3 contains 14 residues. The CDR3: CASSKQGPADTQYF. CDR3 in DNA: TGTGCCAGCAGTAAACAGGGTCCGGCAGATACGCAGTATTTT.

The V and J genes are TRBV4-1 and TRBJ1-6, with 9 positions matching TRBD1. This CDR3 is 15 amino acids long. From germline, CDR1 is MGHRA and CDR2 YSYEKL. V trimming: 4 bases; J trimming: 9 bases; junction bases outside the gene matches: 7. CDR3 sequence (DNA): TGCGCCAGCAGCCGAGAGGGACAGGGCGGTTCACCCCTCCACTTT. This gives the protein CASSREGQGGSPLHF.

This rearrangement joins TRBV5-4 to TRBJ2-5, with no clear D. Germline CDR1 and CDR2: SGHNT and YYREEE (reference sequence). V was pared by 0 bases and J by 3 bases, with 9 bases between. The CDR3 loop spans 14 amino acids. The CDR3 protein is CASSLGSQEETQYF. In DNA form, the CDR3 reads TGTGCCAGCAGCTTGGGATCGCAGGAAGAGACCCAGTACTTC.

The chain uses TRBV5-8 and TRBJ1-5, with unresolved D. Trimming cost V 0 bases and J 4 bases, with 8 bases left between them. This CDR3 comprises 14 residues. CDR1 and CDR2 from the germline V gene are SGHTS and YDEGEE. The CDR3 DNA is TGTGCCAGCAGCTTGGGGCACCAGAATCAGCCCCAGCATTTT. Encoded protein: CASSLGHQNQPQHF.

The gene calls are TRBV6-2 or TRBV6-3 and TRBJ2-7, with TRBD2 matching 9 bases. CDR3 length equals 12 residues. Germline V gene data show CDR1 as MNHEY and CDR2 as SVGEGT. J was trimmed by 8 bases and V by 2 bases; bases with no gene match: 1. The CDR3 bases are TGTGCCAGCAGTTACCTAGCGGGGAAGCAGTACTTC. It specifies CASSYLAGKQYF.

The V and J genes are TRBV9 and TRBJ2-1; no clear D gene. The CDR3 consists of 13 residues. Trimming removed 0 bases at V and 9 bases at J, with 10 bases between. Germline values: CDR1 SGDLS, CDR2 YYNGEE. The CDR3 nucleotides are TGTGCCAGCAGCGTAGCCCAGCAGGCTGAGCAGTTCTTC. This gives the protein CASSVAQQAEQFF. Full variable domain (remainder filled in from reference TRBV9 and TRBJ2-1): DSGVTQTPKHLITATGQRVTLRCSPRSGDLSVYWYQQSLDQGLQFLIQYYNGEERAKGNILERFSAQQFPDLHSELNLSSLELGDSALYFCASSVAQQAEQFFGPGTRLTVL.

V and J are TRBV7-9 and TRBJ1-4; no firm D call. The CDR3 extends over 14 amino acids. Germline CDR1 SEHNR, CDR2 FQNEAQ (reference sequence). The ends were cut back, 8 bases at V and 3 bases at J, with 13 bases in the middle. The CDR3, as DNA: TGTGCCAGCCGAACGGAGGGCCCTAATGAAAAACTGTTTTTT. Translating gives CASRTEGPNEKLFF.

The rearrangement links TRBV18 to TRBJ2-3; no definite D call. The V end was cut by 3 bases, the J end by 2 bases, with 9 bases between. The CDR3 is 14 residues long. Germline CDR1 reads KGHSH; CDR2 reads LQKENI. CDR3 DNA: TGTGCCAGCTCACCCTCCCGGTCCACAGATACGCAGTATTTT. Translating gives CASSPSRSTDTQYF.

This clone has more than one count but fewer than ten. The V and J genes are TRBV9 and TRBJ2-2, with D maybe TRBD1 (5 bases). Germline V gene data show CDR1 as SGDLS and CDR2 as YYNGEE. The V and J ends lost 7 bases and 1 base respectively, with 11 bases between them. The CDR3 length is 14 residues. This CDR3 reads CASGHIKNTGELFF. CDR3 sequence (DNA): TGTGCCAGCGGACACATTAAGAACACCGGGGAGCTGTTTTTT. Supplemented by reference TRBV9 and TRBJ2-2, the full variable domain reads DSGVTQTPKHLITATGQRVTLRCSPRSGDLSVYWYQQSLDQGLQFLIQYYNGEERAKGNILERFSAQQFPDLHSELNLSSLELGDSALYFCASGHIKNTGELFFGEGSRLTVL.

The chain uses TRBV6-2 or TRBV6-3 and TRBJ1-1; D gene uncertain. The CDR3 contains 12 residues. CDR1 MNHEY and CDR2 SVGEGT come from the germline V gene. Between the trimmed V and J ends, which lost 3 bases and 3 bases, there was a span of 5 bases. This CDR3 reads CASSYTYTEAFF. For the CDR3, the DNA is TGTGCCAGCAGTTATACATACACTGAAGCTTTCTTT.

V gene TRBV4-3 combines with J gene TRBJ1-6; TRBD1 might be the D (5 bases). CDR3 size: 15 residues. Trimming left V 0 bases short and J 8 bases short, with 11 bases between. Germline CDR1 and CDR2: LGHNA and YSLEER. The CDR3 DNA reads as TGCGCCAGCAGCCAAGATCGGCAGGGCGATTCACCCCTCCACTTT. Its translation is CASSQDRQGDSPLHF.

The V call is TRBV6-4, the J call TRBJ2-1; 13 nucleotides match TRBD2. The J segment lost 6 bases and the V segment lost 3 bases, leaving 2 bases of the junction unmatched. The CDR3 has 15 amino acids. Germline V CDR1 and CDR2: MRHNA, SNTAGT. The CDR3, as DNA: TGTGCCAGCAGTGATACTAGCGGGGGGGCCAATGAGCAGTTCTTC. It specifies CASSDTSGGANEQFF.

The chain employs TRBV7-9 and TRBJ1-2; 7 bases align to TRBD1. The CDR3 covers 13 residues. Germline CDR1 SEHNR, CDR2 FQNEAQ (reference sequence). V lost 3 bases, J lost 8 bases, and 6 bases stayed unmatched. In DNA form, the CDR3 reads TGTGCCAGCAGCTTTAGACAGGGTGACGGCTACACCTTC. Protein sequence: CASSFRQGDGYTF.

The chain combines TRBV7-8 with TRBJ1-6, with TRBD1 matching over 8 bases. Losses at the gene ends were 5 bases for V and 10 bases for J; bases not matched to a gene: 10. The CDR3 runs 15 residues. The germline CDR1 and CDR2 sequences are SGHVS and FQNEAQ. The CDR3 nucleotides are TGTGCCAGCAGCGTAGGAGGACAGGGCAAGTCACCCCTCCACTTT. Amino acids: CASSVGGQGKSPLHF.